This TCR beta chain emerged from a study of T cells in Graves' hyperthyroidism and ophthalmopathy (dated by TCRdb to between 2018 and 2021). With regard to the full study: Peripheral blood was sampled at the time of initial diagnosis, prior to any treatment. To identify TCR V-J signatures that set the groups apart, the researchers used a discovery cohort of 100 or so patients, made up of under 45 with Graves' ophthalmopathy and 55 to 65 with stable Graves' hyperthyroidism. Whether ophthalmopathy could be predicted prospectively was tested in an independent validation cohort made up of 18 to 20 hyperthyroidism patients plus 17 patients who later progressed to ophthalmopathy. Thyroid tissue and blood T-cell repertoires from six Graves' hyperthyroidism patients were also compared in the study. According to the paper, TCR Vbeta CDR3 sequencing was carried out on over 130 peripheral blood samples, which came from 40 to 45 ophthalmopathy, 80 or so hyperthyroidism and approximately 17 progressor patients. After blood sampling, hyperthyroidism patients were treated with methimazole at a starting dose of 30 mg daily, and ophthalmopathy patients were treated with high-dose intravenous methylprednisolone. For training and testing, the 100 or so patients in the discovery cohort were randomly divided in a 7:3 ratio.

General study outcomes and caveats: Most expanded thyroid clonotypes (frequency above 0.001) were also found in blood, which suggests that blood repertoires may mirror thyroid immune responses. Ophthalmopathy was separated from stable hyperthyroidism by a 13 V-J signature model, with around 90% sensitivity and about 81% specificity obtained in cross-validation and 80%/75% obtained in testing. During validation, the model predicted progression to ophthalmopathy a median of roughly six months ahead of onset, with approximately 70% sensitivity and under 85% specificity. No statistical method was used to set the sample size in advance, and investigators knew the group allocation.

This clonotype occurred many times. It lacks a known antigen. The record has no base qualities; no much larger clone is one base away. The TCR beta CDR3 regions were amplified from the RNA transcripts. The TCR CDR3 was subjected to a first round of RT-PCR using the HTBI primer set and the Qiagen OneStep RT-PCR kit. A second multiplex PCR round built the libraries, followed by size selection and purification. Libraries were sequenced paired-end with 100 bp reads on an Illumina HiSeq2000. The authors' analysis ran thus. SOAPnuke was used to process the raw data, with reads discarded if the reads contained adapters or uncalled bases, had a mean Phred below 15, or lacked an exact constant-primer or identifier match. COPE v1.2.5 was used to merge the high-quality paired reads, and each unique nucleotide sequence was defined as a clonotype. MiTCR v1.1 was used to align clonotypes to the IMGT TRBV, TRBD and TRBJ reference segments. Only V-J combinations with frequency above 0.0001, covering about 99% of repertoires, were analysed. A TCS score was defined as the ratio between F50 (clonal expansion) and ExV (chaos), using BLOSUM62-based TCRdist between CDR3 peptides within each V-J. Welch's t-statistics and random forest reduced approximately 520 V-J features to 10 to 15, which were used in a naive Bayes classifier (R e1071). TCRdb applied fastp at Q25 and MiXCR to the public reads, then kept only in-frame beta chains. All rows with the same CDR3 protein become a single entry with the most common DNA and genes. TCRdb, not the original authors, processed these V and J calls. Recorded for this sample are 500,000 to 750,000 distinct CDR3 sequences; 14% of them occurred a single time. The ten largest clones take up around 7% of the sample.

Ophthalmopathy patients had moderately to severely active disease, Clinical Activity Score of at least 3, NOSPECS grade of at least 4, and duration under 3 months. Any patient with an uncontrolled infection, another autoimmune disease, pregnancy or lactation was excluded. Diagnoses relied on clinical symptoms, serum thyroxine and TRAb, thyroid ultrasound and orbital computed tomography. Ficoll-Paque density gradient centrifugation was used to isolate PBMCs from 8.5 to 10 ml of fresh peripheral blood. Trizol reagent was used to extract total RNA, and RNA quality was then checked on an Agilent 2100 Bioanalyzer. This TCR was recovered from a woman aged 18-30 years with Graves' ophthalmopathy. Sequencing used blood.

The nucleotide sequence reads TGTGCCAGCAGCTACCGCGGGACTCCTAGCTCCTACGAGCAGTACTTC. This is translated as CASSYRGTPSSYEQYF. The chain couples TRBV7-2 to TRBJ2-7, with a tentative D gene TRBD2 over 6 matching bases. From cysteine to phenylalanine, the CDR3 is 16 amino acids long. Only the CDR3 portion is preserved as DNA: 48 bases, with reading frame beginning at the first base. The germline V gene supplies CDR1 SGHTA and CDR2 FQGNSA. V loses 4 bases of germline sequence and J loses 0 bases, and the interval between the two ends is 16 bases.